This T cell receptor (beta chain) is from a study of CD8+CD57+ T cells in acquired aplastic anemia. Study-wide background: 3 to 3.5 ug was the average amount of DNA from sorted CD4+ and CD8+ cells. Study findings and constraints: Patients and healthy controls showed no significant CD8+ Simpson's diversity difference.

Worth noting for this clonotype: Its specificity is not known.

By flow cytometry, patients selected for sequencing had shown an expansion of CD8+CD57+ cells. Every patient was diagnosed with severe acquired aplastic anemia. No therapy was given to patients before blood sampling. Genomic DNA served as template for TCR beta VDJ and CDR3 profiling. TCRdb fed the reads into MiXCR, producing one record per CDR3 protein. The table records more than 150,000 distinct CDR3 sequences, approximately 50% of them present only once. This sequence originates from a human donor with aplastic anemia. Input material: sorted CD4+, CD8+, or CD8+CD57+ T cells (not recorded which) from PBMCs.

CDR3 nucleotides: TGCAGTGCGGTAGGGACTAGCCCCCCCTCCTACAATGAGCAGTTCTTC. This encodes CSAVGTSPPSYNEQFF. The chain has TRBV20-1 and TRBJ2-1; 9 nucleotides match TRBD2. The length of the CDR3 is 16 residues. Trimming removed 6 bases from V and 0 bases from J; junction bases left unmatched: 9. Germline V gene data show CDR1 as DFQATT and CDR2 as SNEGSKA (reference sequence).